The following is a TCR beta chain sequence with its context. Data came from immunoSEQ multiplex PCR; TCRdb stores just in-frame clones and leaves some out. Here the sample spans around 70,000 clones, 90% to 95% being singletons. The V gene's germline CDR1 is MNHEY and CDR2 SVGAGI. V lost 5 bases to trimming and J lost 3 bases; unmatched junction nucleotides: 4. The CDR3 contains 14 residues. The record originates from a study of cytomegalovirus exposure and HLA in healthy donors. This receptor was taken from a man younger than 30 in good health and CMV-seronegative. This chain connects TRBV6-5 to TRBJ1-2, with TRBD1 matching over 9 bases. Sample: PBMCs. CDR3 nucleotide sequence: TGTGCCAGCAGTCACAGGGGGCCCGACTATGGCTACACCTTC. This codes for CASSHRGPDYGYTF.